These T cell receptor beta chains were read from a single sample in a study of molecular identifiers for immune sequencing clone quantification. TCRdb redid the calling of the PCR reads with MiXCR, one entry per CDR3 protein. The sample contains 600,000 to 650,000 distinct CDR3 sequences, just under 20% of which appear only once. Sequenced: naive CD8+ T cells from blood, with Jurkat cell RNA spiked in. These receptors all come from a human donor in good health. Some libraries in this study had Jurkat cell RNA spiked in. CDR3s include the opening cysteine and the closing phenylalanine or tryptophan. The D gene is left open where the match is weak.

TRBJ2-5 | . | TRBV7-9 | CASSLTHQETQYF
TRBJ2-3 | TRBD2 | TRBV30 | CAWSLVAGGGTDTQYF
TRBJ2-1 | . | TRBV13 | CASSLVGEQFF
TRBJ2-3 | TRBD1 | TRBV7-2 | CASSSLGQGSDTQYF
TRBJ2-2 | . | TRBV27 | CASSLYRVEDTGELFF
TRBJ1-3 | . | TRBV19 | CASHRTGSIHF
TRBJ2-7 | . | TRBV20-1 | CSARDQPGLVGEQYF
TRBJ2-1 | . | TRBV3-1 | CASSSSPGPTVFYNEQFF
TRBJ1-1 | TRBD1 | TRBV6-5 | CASNPGQGASIRNTEAFF
TRBJ1-5 | . | TRBV2 | CASSEGYRVPYSNQPQHF
TRBJ1-5 | . | TRBV18 | CASSRLVDSVEPQHF
TRBJ1-6 | TRBD1 | TRBV7-9 | CASSRDSYNSPLHF
TRBJ2-7 | . | TRBV7-9 | CASSWAAGAIDEQYF
TRBJ2-7 | TRBD2 | TRBV4-2 | CASSQDIGGRGYEQYF
TRBJ2-5 | . | TRBV29-1 | CSADSGGAETQYF
TRBJ2-5 | . | TRBV6-2/TRBV6-3 | CASSFPFRLGTQETQYF
TRBJ2-7 | . | TRBV27 | CASSLNWAYEQYF
TRBJ2-7 | . | TRBV20-1 | CSARMGNAYEQYF
TRBJ1-2 | . | TRBV5-6 | CASSTGGIAADGYTF
TRBJ2-3 | TRBD2 | TRBV19 | CASSYGLAGGSDTQYF
TRBJ2-1 | . | TRBV28 | CASSLQSLTYNEQFF
TRBJ1-4 | . | TRBV11-2 | CASSLLTGGYGEKLFF
TRBJ2-5 | TRBD1 | TRBV4-1 | CASSQGFRGREETQYF
TRBJ2-7 | . | TRBV10-2 | CASRDYEQYF
TRBJ1-5 | . | TRBV28 | CASSFRGEIGQPQHF
TRBJ2-3 | TRBD2 | TRBV7-9 | CASSPGTSGMITDTQYF
TRBJ1-2 | . | TRBV7-9 | CASSLGVQANYGYTF
TRBJ1-1 | . | TRBV4-2 | CASSLPKKTDSNTEAFF
TRBJ2-3 | . | TRBV6-5 | CASSYNSGADTQYF
TRBJ2-7 | TRBD1 | TRBV27 | CASKPGQGVDEQYF
TRBJ1-1 | . | TRBV5-1 | CASSSKKPGVNTEAFF